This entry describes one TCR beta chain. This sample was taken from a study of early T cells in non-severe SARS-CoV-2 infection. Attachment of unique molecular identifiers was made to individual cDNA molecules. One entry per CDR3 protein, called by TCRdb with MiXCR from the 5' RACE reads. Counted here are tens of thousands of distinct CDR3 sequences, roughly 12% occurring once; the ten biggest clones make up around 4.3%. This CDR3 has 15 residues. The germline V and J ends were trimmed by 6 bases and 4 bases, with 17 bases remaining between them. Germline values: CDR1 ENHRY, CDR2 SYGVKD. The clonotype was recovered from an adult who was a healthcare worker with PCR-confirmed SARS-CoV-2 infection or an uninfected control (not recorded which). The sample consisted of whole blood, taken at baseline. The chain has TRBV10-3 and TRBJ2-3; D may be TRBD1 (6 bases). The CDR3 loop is CAISPHREISDTQYF. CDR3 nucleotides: TGTGCCATCAGCCCGCACAGGGAAATCTCAGATACGCAGTATTTT.